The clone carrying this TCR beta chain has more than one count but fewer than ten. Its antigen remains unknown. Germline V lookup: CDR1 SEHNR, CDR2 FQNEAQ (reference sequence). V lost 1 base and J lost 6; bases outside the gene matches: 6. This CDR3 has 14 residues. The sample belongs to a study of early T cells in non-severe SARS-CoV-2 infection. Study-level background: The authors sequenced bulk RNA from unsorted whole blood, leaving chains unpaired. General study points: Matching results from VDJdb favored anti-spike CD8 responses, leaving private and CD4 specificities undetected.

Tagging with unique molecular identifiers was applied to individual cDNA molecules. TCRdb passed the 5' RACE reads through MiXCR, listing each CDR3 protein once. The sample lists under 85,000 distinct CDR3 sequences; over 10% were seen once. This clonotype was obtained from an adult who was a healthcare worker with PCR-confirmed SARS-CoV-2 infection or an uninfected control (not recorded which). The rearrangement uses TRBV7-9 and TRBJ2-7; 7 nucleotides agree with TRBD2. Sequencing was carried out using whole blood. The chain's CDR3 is CASSLGQRGSEQYF. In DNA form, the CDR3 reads TGTGCCAGCAGCTTAGGGCAGCGGGGTAGCGAGCAGTACTTC.